The 6 T cell receptor beta chains below were found in one sample sequenced in a study of OX40 agonist ivuxolimab in advanced cancers. Using immunoSEQ multiplex PCR, the repertoire was profiled, and TCRdb retains in-frame clones only, with some absent. This table has roughly 76,000 clones, 85% to 90% appearing once. The sample was CD4+ or CD8+ T cells sorted from blood, taken in a trial of the OX40 agonist ivuxolimab. These receptors were taken from an adult with an advanced solid tumor such as melanoma, head and neck, liver or kidney cancer.

This chain uses TRBV6-5 with TRBJ2-5, with D perhaps matching TRBD1 (6 bases). The germline V gene has CDR1 MNHEY and CDR2 SVGAGI. The CDR3 length is 15 residues. Trimming shortened V by 8 bases and J by 1 base, and 17 bases separated the two germline ends. CDR3 amino acids: CASYEGVSVQETQYF. In nucleotides, the CDR3 is TGTGCCAGCTATGAGGGGGTTTCGGTCCAAGAGACCCAGTACTTC.

The chain couples TRBV19 to TRBJ2-2; TRBD1 matches 10 bases. Trimming took 1 base from V and 7 from J; bases not matched to a gene: 12. Germline V CDR1 and CDR2: LNHDA, SQIVND (reference sequence). The CDR3 loop spans 18 amino acids. CDR3 in amino acids: CASSIVAVRQGAFGELFF. The CDR3 DNA reads TGTGCCAGTAGTATAGTGGCAGTTAGACAGGGGGCGTTCGGGGAGCTGTTTTTT.

This chain joins TRBV19 and TRBJ2-2; no definite D call. Germline assignment: CDR1 LNHDA and CDR2 SQIVND (reference sequence). Trimming removed 0 bases from V and 4 bases from J, with 3 bases in between. The CDR3 is 13 residues long. This CDR3 reads CASSIEVTGELFF. For the CDR3, the DNA is TGTGCCAGTAGTATAGAAGTCACCGGGGAGCTGTTTTTT.

The chain joins TRBV6-6 to TRBJ1-2; D remains unclear. V was pared by 5 bases and J by 0 bases, with 10 bases between. Germline V gives CDR1 MNHNY, CDR2 SVGAGI (reference sequence). CDR3 length: 14 amino acids. CDR3 nucleotide sequence: TGTGCCAGCAGTAGTTATAACGCTAACTATGGCTACACCTTC. It encodes CASSSYNANYGYTF.

This chain uses TRBV4-1 with TRBJ2-6; 7 bases are shared with TRBD1. Trimming took 4 bases from V and 1 from J; bases not matched to a gene: 16. The CDR3 loop spans 20 amino acids. The germline gives CDR1 MGHRA, CDR2 YSYEKL. CDR3 coding DNA: TGCGCCAGCAGCCCACCGGCTGTTAGGGGGCCTTTTTCTGGGGCCAACGTCCTGACTTTC. Protein: CASSPPAVRGPFSGANVLTF.

The sample holds one count of this clone. The V gene is TRBV5-1, the J gene TRBJ2-3; D call uncertain. V lost 0 bases and J 2 bases, leaving 13 bases between the germline ends. The CDR3 is made up of 16 amino acids. The germline CDR1 and CDR2 sequences are SGHRS and YFSETQ. CDR3 in amino acids: CASSLVQMSPTDTQYF. The CDR3, as DNA: TGCGCCAGCAGCTTGGTGCAGATGAGCCCCACAGATACGCAGTATTTT.